The present entry profiles one T cell receptor beta chain with its context. Its matching antigen is unknown. This sample is drawn from a study of T cell responses to AZD1222 COVID-19 vaccine. Looking at the study overall: Pooling covered second doses at about 4 or about 12 weeks. Study-wide findings and caveats: Across the whole spike, CD4 TCRs peaked at regions 160-218 and 743-854. Rises in breadth and depth of Spike-specific TCRs came after two AZD1222 doses.

TCRdb's copy holds only in-frame clones and misses some; the assay was immunoSEQ multiplex PCR. The profile shows 150,000 or so clones, about 91% of them singletons. CDR1 is MNHNS, CDR2 SASEGT, per germline. Deletions cut 2 bases from V and 7 bases from J, with 9 bases between. This CDR3 spans 12 amino acids. The source of this sequence is an adult in good health. The rearrangement joins TRBV6-1 to TRBJ2-7, with no clear D. Sequencing used peripheral blood, obtained on day 0 of AZD1222 vaccination. The CDR3 protein is CASSEFAREQYF. The CDR3 nucleotides are TGTGCCAGCAGTGAATTCGCGCGGGAGCAGTACTTC.